This T cell receptor (beta chain) was captured in a study of T-cell reconstitution after alpha-beta-depleted transplantation in children. Preparation of the TCRbeta library was carried out with unique molecular identifiers. TCRdb reprocessed the PCR reads with MiXCR, giving one entry per CDR3 protein. The sample lists around 300,000 distinct CDR3 sequences; 7.5% to 9% were seen once. CDR1 and CDR2 from the germline V gene are MDHEN and SYDVKM. Trimming took off 4 bases at V and 0 bases at J, with 13 bases between the two ends. This CDR3 has 16 amino acids. In this sample, this clonotype turned up many times. Its specificity is unknown. Study conclusions and caveats: It was surviving recipient T cells and thymic progenitors that gave some patients high TCRbeta diversity at day 60. A year had passed since transplant, and T-cell counts and diversity by then came mostly from newly produced T cells.

The sample in question was peripheral blood, obtained 360 days after TCRalphabeta/CD19-depleted stem cell transplant. The clonotype originates from a female patient aged 2 to 10 who had a stem cell transplant for Fanconi anemia, so the T cells may come from the graft donor. This chain joins TRBV28 and TRBJ2-1; D possibly corresponds to TRBD1 (5 bases). The DNA of the CDR3 is TGTGCCAGCAGTTATTTGAGACAGATCTCCTACAATGAGCAGTTCTTC. Translation gives CASSYLRQISYNEQFF.